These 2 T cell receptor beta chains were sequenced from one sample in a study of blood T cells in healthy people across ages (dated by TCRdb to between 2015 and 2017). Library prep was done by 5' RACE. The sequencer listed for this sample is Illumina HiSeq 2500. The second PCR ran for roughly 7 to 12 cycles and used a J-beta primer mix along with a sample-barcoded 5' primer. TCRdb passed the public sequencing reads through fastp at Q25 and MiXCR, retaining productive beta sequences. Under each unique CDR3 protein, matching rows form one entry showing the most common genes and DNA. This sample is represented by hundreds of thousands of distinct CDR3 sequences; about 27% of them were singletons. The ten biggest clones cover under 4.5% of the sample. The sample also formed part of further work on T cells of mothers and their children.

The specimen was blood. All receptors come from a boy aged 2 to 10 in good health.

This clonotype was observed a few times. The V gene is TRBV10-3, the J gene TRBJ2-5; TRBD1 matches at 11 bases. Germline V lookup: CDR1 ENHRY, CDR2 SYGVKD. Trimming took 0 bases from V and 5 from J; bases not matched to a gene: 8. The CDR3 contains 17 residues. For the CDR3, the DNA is TGTGCCATCAGTGAGTCCCGGACAGGGGGCTTCGGGGAGACCCAGTACTTC. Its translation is CAISESRTGGFGETQYF.

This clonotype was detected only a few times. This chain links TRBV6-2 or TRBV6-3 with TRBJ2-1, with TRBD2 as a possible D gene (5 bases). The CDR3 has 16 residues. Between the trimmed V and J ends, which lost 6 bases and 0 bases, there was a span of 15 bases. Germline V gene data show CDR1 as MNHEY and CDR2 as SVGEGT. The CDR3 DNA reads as TGTGCCAGCAGGCCCACTAGATATAGCTCCTACAATGAGCAGTTCTTC. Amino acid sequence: CASRPTRYSSYNEQFF.